Shown below are 4 T cell receptor beta chains from a single sample sequenced in a study of shared clonotypes between healthy human individuals. Generated by immunoSEQ multiplex PCR, the TCRdb table keeps only in-frame clones and is missing some. The sample has about 460,000 clones, over 60% seen once. Sequenced sample: PBMCs. These receptors originate from a woman aged 40 to 50 in good health. Some clones in this sample may be carry-over from other donors' samples.

V gene TRBV29-1 combines with J gene TRBJ2-7, with TRBD1 matching over 8 bases. With V trimmed by 4 bases and J by 4 bases, 6 bases remained unmatched. This CDR3 comprises 13 residues. Germline CDR1 reads SQVTM; CDR2 reads ANQGSEA. CDR3 protein: CSVVVQGAYEQYF. The CDR3 bases are TGCAGCGTTGTAGTTCAGGGGGCGTACGAGCAGTACTTC.

This clone was seen at least ten times. This chain joins TRBV30 and TRBJ2-3, with a possible D match to TRBD1 (6 bases). The germline gives CDR1 GTSNPN, CDR2 SVGIG (reference sequence). Trimming removed 2 bases at V and 6 bases at J, with 9 bases between. There are 12 residues in the CDR3. CDR3 in amino acids: CAWSLGQDTQYF. The CDR3 region has the DNA TGTGCCTGGAGTCTCGGACAGGATACGCAGTATTTT.

The V call is TRBV4-3, the J call TRBJ2-7, with unresolved D. This CDR3 has 14 amino acids. The V end was cut by 4 bases, the J end by 5 bases, with 15 bases between. Germline CDR1 LGHNA, CDR2 YSLEER. CDR3 region: CASSLLPNKDEQYF. CDR3 sequence (DNA): TGCGCCAGCAGCCTACTACCGAACAAAGACGAGCAGTACTTC.

The chain employs TRBV30 and TRBJ2-1; no firm D call. Germline V CDR1 and CDR2: GTSNPN, SVGIG (reference sequence). V was cut by 4 bases and J by 2 bases, with 9 bases left in between. The CDR3 loop spans 13 amino acids. The CDR3 sequence is CAWMSGAYNEQFF. CDR3 coding DNA: TGTGCCTGGATGTCTGGGGCCTACAATGAGCAGTTCTTC.